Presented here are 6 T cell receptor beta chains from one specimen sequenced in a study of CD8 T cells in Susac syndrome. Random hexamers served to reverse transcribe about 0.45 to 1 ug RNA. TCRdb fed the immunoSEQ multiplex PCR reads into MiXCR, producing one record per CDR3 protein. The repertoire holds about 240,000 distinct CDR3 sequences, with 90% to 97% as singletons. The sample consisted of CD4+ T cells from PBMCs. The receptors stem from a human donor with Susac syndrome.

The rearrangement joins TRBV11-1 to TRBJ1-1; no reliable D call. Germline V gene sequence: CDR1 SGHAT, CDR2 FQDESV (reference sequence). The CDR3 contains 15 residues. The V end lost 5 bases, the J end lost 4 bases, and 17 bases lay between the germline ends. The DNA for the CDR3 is TGTGCCAGCAGCAGTTATTTGGCAGGTGTCACTGAAGCTTTCTTT. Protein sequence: CASSSYLAGVTEAFF.

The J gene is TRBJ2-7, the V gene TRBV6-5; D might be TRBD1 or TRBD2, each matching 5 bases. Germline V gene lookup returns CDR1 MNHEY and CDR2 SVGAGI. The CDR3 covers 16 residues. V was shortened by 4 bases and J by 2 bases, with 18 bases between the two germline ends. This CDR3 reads CASSSDAGTGAYEQYF. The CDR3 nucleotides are TGTGCCAGCAGTTCCGACGCCGGGACGGGTGCCTACGAGCAGTACTTC.

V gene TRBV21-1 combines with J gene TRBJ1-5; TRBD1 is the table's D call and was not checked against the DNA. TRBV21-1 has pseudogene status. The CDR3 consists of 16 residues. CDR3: CASSKGYRVSYQPQHF. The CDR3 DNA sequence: TGTGCCAGCAGCAAAGGATACAGGGTGTCATATCAGCCCCAGCATTTT.

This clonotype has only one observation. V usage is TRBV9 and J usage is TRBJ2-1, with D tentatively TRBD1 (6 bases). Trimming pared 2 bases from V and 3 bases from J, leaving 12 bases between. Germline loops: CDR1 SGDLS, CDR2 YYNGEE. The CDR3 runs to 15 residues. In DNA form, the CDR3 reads TGTGCCAGCAGCGTGCTAGGGGGAGACTACAATGAGCAGTTCTTC. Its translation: CASSVLGGDYNEQFF.

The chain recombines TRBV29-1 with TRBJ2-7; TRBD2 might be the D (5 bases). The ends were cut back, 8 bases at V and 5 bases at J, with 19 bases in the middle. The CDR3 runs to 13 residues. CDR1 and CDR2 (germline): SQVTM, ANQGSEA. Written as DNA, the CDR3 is TGCAGCCCGATGAAAGCGGTAGATCACGAGCAGTACTTC. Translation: CSPMKAVDHEQYF.

Here the CDR3 DNA reads TGCAGCGTCGCAGGGGGCGCGGGCTACACCTTC. Translated, it gives CSVAGGAGYTF. The chain couples TRBV29-1 to TRBJ1-2, with 8 bases lining up with TRBD1. V was pared by 6 bases and J by 8 bases, with 5 bases of the junction left unmatched. The CDR3 extends over 11 amino acids. Germline CDR1 and CDR2: SQVTM and ANQGSEA.